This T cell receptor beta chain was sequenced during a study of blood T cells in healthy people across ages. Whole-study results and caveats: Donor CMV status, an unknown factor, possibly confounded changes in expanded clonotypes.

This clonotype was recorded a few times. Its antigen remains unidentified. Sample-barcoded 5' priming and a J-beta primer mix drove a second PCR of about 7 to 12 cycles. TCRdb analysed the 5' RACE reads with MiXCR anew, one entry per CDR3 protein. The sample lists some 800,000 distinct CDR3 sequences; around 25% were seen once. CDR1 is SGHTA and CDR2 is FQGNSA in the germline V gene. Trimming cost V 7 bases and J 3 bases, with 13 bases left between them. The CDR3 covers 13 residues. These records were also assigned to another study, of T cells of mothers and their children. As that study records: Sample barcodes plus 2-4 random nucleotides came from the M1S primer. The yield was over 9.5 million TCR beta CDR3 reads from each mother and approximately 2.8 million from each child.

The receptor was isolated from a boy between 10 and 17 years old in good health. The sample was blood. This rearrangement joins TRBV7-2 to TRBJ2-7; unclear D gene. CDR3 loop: CASTRTSYYEQYF. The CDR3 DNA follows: TGTGCCAGCACCCGGACCTCATACTACGAGCAGTACTTC. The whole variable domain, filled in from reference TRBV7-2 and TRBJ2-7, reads GAGVSQSPSNKVTEKGKDVELRCDPISGHTALYWYRQSLGQGLEFLIYFQGNSAPDKSGLPSDRFSAERTGGSVSTLTIQRTQQEDSAVYLCASTRTSYYEQYFGPGTRLTVT.